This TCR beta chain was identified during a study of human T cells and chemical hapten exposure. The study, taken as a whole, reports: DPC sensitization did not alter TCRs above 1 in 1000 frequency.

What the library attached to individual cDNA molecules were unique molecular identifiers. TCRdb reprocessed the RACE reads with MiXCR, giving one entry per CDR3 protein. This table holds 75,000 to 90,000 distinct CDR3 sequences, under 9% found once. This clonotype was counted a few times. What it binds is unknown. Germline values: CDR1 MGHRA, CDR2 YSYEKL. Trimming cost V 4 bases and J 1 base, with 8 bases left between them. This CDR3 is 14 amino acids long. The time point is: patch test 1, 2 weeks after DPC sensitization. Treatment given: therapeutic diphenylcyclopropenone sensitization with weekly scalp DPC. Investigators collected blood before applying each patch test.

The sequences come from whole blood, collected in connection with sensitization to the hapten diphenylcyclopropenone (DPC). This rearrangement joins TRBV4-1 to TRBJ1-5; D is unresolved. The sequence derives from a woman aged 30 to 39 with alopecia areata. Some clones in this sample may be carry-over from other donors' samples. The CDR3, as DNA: TGCGCCAGCAGCCTAGTTAGGAGCAATCAGCCCCAGCATTTT. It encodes CASSLVRSNQPQHF.